A selection of T cell receptor beta chains follows, all from one sample in a study of spatial heterogeneity in lung cancer. TCRdb ran MiXCR on the 5' RACE reads and lists one entry per CDR3 protein. This repertoire shows around 110,000 distinct CDR3 sequences, 9% to 15% found once; its top ten account for around 16%. The sample here was PBMCs, taken at follow-up. The receptor set was obtained from a male donor with early-stage non-small cell lung cancer. CDR3s include the opening cysteine and the closing phenylalanine or tryptophan. A D gene is named only where the DNA matches it firmly. Clone size appears in some rows only: once, few, many, or a class for an expanded clone.

NA	many	TRBJ1-5	TRBV19	TGTGCCAGTAGTTATACAAGGGGTGGGACAAGCAATCAGCCCCAGCATTTT	CASSYTRGGTSNQPQHF
NA	few	TRBJ1-4	TRBV7-8	TGTGCCAGCAGCCCACAGAGATTTAATGAAAAACTGTTTTTT	CASSPQRFNEKLFF
TRBD2	many	TRBJ2-7	TRBV6-2/TRBV6-3	TGTGCCAGCAGTACCAATCTAGCGGGGTCCGAGCAGTACTTC	CASSTNLAGSEQYF
TRBD2	many	TRBJ2-5	TRBV20-1	TGCAGTGCTAGAGTGGTTACGGGGGGGGAGACCCAGTACTTC	CSARVVTGGETQYF
NA	NA	TRBJ1-6	TRBV2	TGTGCCAGCAGAACAGGGAGCGGTAATTCACCCCTCCACTTT	CASRTGSGNSPLHF
NA	few	TRBJ2-7	TRBV5-1	TGCGCCAGCAGCTTGGCCGACTCAACAGGGCCCTACGAGCAGTACTTC	CASSLADSTGPYEQYF
NA	few	TRBJ1-1	TRBV7-8	TGTGCCAGCAGCTTAGAAATTACTCTGAACACTGAAGCTTTCTTT	CASSLEITLNTEAFF
NA	many	TRBJ2-3	TRBV28	TGTGCCAGCAGCTGGTTGTCCGACGGCACAGATACGCAGTATTTT	CASSWLSDGTDTQYF
NA	NA	TRBJ2-1	TRBV3-1	TGTGCCAGCAGCCAAGATGCGAGAGGCGGTGAGCAGTTCTTC	CASSQDARGGEQFF
NA	NA	TRBJ1-3	TRBV20-1	TGCAGTGGAAGGAAACAGGGTCCGAGCTCTGGAAACACCATATATTTT	CSGRKQGPSSGNTIYF
TRBD1	few	TRBJ2-1	TRBV6-5	TGTGCCAGCACGACAGGGATAAGTGTTAATGAGCAGTTCTTC	CASTTGISVNEQFF
NA	NA	TRBJ2-3	TRBV11-2	TGTGCCAGCAGCCCCCTATGGGGGGAACTCACAGATACGCAGTATTTT	CASSPLWGELTDTQYF
NA	few	TRBJ2-3	TRBV7-9	TGTGCCAGCAGCCCCTCTCTTAGCACAGATACGCAGTATTTT	CASSPSLSTDTQYF
NA	NA	TRBJ2-7	TRBV12-5	TGTGCTAGTGGTTTGACGACCGCGGGCTACGAGCAGTACTTC	CASGLTTAGYEQYF